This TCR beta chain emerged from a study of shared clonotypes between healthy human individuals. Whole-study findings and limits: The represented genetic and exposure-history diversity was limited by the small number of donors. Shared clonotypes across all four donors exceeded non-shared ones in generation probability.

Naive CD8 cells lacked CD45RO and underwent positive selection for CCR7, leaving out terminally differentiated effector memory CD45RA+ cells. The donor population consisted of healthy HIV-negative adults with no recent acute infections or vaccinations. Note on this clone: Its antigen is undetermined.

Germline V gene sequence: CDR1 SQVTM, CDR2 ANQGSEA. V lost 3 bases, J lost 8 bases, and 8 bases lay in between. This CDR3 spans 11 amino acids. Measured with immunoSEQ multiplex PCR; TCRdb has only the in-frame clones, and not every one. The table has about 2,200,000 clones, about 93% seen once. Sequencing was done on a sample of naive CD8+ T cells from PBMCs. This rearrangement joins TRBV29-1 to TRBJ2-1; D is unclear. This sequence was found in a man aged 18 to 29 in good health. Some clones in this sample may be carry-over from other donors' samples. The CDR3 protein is CSVDLSYEQFF. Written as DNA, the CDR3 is TGCAGCGTTGACCTATCCTATGAGCAGTTCTTC.